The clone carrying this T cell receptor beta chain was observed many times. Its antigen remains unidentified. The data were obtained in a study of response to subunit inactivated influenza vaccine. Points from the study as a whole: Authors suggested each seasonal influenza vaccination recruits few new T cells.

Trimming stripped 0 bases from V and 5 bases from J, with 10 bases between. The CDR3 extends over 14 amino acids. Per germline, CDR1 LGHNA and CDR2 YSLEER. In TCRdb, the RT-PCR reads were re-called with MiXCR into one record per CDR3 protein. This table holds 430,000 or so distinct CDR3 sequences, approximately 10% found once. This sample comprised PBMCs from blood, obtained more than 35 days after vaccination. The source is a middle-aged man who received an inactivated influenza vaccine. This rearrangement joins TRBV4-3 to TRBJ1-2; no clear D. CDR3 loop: CASSQDLGGYGYTF. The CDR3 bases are TGCGCCAGCAGCCAAGATCTGGGCGGGTATGGCTACACCTTC.